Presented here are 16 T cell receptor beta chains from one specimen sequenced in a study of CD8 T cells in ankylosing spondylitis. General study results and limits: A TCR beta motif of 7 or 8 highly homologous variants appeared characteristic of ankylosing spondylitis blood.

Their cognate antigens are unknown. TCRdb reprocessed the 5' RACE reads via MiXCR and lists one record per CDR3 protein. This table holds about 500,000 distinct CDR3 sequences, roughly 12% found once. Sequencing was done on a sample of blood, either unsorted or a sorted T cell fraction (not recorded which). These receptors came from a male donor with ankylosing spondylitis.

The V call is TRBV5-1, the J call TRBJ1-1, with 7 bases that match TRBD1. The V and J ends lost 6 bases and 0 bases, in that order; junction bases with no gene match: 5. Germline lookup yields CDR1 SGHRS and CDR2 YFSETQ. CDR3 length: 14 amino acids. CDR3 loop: CASTTGTVNTEAFF. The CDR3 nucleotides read TGCGCCAGCACTACGGGGACAGTGAACACTGAAGCTTTCTTT. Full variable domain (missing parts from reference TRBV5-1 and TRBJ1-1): KAGVTQTPRYLIKTRGQQVTLSCSPISGHRSVSWYQQTPGQGLQFLFEYFSETQRNKGNFPGRFSGRQFSNSRSEMNVSTLELGDSALYLCASTTGTVNTEAFFGQGTRLTVV.

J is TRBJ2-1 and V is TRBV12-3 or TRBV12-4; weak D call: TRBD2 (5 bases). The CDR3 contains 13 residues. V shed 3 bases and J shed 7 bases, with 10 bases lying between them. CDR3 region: CASSFGRWNEQFF. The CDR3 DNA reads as TGTGCCAGCAGTTTTGGGAGATGGAATGAGCAGTTCTTC.

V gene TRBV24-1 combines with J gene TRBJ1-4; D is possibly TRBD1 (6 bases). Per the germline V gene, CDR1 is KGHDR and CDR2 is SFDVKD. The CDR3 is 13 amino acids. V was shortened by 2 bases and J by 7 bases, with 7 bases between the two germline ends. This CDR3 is CATSDYRAEKLFF. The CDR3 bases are TGTGCCACCAGTGATTACAGGGCTGAAAAACTGTTTTTT.

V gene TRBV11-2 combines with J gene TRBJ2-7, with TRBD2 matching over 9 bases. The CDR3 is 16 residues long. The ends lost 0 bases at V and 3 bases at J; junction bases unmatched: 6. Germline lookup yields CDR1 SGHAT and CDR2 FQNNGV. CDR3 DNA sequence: TGTGCCAGCAGCTTAGATCGCTCTAGCGGGATCTACGAGCAGTACTTC. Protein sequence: CASSLDRSSGIYEQYF. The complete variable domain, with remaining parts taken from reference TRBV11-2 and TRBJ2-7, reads EAGVAQSPRYKIIEKRQSVAFWCNPISGHATLYWYQQILGQGPKLLIQFQNNGVVDDSQLPKDRFSAERLKGVDSTLKIQPAKLEDSAVYLCASSLDRSSGIYEQYFGPGTRLTVT.

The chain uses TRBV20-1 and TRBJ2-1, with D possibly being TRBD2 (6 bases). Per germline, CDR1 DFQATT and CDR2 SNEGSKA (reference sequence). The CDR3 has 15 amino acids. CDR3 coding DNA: TGCAGCCAAACCACGACTAGAGGGTCCTACAATGAGCAGTTCTTC. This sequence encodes CSQTTTRGSYNEQFF.

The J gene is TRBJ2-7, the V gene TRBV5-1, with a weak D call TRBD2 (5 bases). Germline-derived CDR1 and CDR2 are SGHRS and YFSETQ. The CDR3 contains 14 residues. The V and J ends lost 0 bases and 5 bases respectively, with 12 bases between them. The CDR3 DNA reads TGCGCCAGCAGCTTGGATGCTAGCACCAACGAGCAGTACTTC. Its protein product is CASSLDASTNEQYF. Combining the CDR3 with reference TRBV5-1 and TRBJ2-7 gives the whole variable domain KAGVTQTPRYLIKTRGQQVTLSCSPISGHRSVSWYQQTPGQGLQFLFEYFSETQRNKGNFPGRFSGRQFSNSRSEMNVSTLELGDSALYLCASSLDASTNEQYFGPGTRLTVT.

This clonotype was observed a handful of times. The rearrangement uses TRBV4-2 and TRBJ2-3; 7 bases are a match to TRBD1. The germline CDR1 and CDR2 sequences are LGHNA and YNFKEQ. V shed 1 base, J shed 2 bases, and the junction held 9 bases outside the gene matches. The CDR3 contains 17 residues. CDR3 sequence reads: CASSQVGGSTYTDTQYF. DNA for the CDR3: TGTGCCAGCAGCCAAGTAGGGGGCAGTACCTACACAGATACGCAGTATTTT.

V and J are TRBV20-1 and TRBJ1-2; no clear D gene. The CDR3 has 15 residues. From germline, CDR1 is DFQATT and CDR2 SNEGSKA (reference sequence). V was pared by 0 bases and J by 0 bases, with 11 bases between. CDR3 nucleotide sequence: TGCAGTGCTAGAGATGGCCGGGATGCTAACTATGGCTACACCTTC. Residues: CSARDGRDANYGYTF.

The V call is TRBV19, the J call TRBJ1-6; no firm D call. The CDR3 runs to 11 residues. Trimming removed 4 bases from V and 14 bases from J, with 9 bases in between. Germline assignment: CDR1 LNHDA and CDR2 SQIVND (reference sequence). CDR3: CASSTSGSLHF. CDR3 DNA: TGTGCCAGTAGTACCTCGGGATCCCTCCACTTT.

The CDR3 DNA follows: TGTGCCAGCAGTTACGCGGGGGACGAGCAGTACGTC. It specifies CASSYAGDEQYV. The chain uses TRBV6-6 and TRBJ2-7; 7 positions match TRBD2. Trimming at V came to 2 bases and at J to 5 bases, leaving 0 bases not matched to a gene. The CDR3 is made up of 12 amino acids. Germline V CDR1 and CDR2: MNHNY, SVGAGI (reference sequence).

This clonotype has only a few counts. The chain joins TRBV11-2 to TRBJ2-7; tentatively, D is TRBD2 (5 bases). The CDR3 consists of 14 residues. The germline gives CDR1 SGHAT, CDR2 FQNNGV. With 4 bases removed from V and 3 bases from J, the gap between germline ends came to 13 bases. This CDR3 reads CASSSRGLNYEQYV. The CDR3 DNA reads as TGTGCCAGCAGCTCCCGCGGACTCAACTACGAGCAGTACGTC.

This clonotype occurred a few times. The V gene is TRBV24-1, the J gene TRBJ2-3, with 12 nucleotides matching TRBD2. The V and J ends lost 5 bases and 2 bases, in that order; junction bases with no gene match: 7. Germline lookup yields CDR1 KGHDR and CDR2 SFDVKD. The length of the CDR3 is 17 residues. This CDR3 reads CATSAPGLAGSTDTQYF. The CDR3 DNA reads TGTGCCACCAGTGCTCCTGGACTAGCGGGATCCACAGATACGCAGTATTTT.

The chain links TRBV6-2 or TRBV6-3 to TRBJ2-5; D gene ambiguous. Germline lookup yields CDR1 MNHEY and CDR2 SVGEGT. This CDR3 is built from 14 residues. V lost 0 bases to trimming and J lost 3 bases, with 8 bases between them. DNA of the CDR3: TGTGCCAGCAGTTACTCGAGACTGGAAGAGACCCAGTACTTC. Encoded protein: CASSYSRLEETQYF.

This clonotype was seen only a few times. As DNA, the CDR3 is TGCGCCAGCAGGGGAATCAGGGCAGATACGCAGTATTTT. This sequence encodes CASRGIRADTQYF. The chain joins TRBV4-1 to TRBJ2-3; D may be TRBD1 (5 bases). The CDR3 loop spans 13 amino acids. Between the trimmed V and J ends, which lost 6 bases and 4 bases, there was a span of 11 bases. Germline lookup yields CDR1 MGHRA and CDR2 YSYEKL.

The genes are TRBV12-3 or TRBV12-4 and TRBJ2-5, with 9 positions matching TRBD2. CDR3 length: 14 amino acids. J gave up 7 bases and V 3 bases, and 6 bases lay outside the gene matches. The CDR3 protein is CASSLTSGIGTQYF. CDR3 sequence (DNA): TGTGCCAGCAGTTTGACTAGCGGTATCGGGACCCAGTACTTC.

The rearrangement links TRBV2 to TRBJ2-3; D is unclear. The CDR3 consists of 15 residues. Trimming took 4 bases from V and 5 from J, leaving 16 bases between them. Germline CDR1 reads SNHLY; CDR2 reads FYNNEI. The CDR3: CASSGRAQGVDTQYF. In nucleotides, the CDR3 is TGTGCCAGCAGTGGACGGGCCCAAGGAGTAGATACGCAGTATTTT. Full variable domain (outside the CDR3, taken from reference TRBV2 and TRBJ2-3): EPEVTQTPSHQVTQMGQEVILRCVPISNHLYFYWYRQILGQKVEFLVSFYNNEISEKSEIFDDQFSVERPDGSNFTLKIRSTKLEDSAMYFCASSGRAQGVDTQYFGPGTRLTVL.